A single sample is the source of the 3 T cell receptor beta chains below, sequenced in a study of monozygotic twins with inflammatory bowel disease. TCRdb re-analyzed the 5' RACE reads; it lists each CDR3 protein once, without DNA. This sample contains approximately 45,000 distinct CDR3 sequences. Material: blood. The receptor source for this set is a human donor with ulcerative colitis or Crohn's disease, or a healthy co-twin of an affected twin (not recorded which).

This chain connects TRBV4-3 to TRBJ2-1; TCRdb gives TRBD2 as the D gene, but with no DNA this cannot be confirmed. There are 14 residues in the CDR3. CDR1 and CDR2 from the germline V gene are LGHNA and YSLEER. The CDR3 protein is CASSQDRGDDEQFF.

The chain has TRBV7-6 and TRBJ2-7; the TCRdb call, TRBD1, lacks DNA for checking. CDR1 and CDR2 from the germline V gene are SGHVS and FNYEAQ. CDR3 size: 15 residues. CDR3 amino acids: CASSPGTGLGYEQYF.

This rearrangement joins TRBV19 to TRBJ2-6. Germline CDR1 LNHDA, CDR2 SQIVND (reference sequence). The CDR3 has 15 residues. CDR3 residues: CASSIDASGANVLTF. The full variable domain, completed using reference TRBV19 and TRBJ2-6, is DGGITQSPKYLFRKEGQNVTLSCEQNLNHDAMYWYRQDPGQGLRLIYYSQIVNDFQKGDIAEGYSVSREKKESFPLTVTSAQKNPTAFYLCASSIDASGANVLTFGAGSRLTVL.